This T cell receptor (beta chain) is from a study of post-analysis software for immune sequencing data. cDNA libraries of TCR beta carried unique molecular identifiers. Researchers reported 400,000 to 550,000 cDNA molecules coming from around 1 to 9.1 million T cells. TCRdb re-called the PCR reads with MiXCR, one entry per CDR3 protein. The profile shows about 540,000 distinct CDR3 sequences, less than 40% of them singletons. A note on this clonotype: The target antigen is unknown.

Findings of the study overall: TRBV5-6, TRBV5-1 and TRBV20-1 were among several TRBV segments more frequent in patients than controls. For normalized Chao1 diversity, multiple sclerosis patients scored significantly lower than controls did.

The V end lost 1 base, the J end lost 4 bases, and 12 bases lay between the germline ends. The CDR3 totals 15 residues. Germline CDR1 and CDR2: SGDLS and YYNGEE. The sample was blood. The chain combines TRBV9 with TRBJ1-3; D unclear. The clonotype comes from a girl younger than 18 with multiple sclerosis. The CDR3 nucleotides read TGTGCCAGCAGCGTACATCTTGGTCTCGGAAACACCATATATTTT. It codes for CASSVHLGLGNTIYF.